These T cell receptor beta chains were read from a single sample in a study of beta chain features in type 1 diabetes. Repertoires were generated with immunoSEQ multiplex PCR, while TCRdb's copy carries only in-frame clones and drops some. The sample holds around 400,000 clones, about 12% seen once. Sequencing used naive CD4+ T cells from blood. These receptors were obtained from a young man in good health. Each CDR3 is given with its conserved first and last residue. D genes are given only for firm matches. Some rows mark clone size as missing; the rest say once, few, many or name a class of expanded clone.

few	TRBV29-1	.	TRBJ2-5	CSADRYQETQYF	TGCAGCGCTGACAGGTACCAAGAGACCCAGTACTTC
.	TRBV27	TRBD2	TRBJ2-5	CASAQVRGRAGGTQYF	TGTGCCAGCGCGCAAGTACGCGGGAGGGCCGGGGGGACCCAGTACTTC
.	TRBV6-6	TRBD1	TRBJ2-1	CASSYPGQGAGEQFF	TGTGCCAGCAGTTATCCGGGACAGGGGGCGGGTGAGCAGTTCTTC
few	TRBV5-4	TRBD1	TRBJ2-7	CASSLGQGVSYEQYF	TGTGCCAGCAGCTTGGGGCAGGGGGTTTCCTACGAGCAGTACTTC
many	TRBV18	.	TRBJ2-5	CASSPGETQYF	TGTGCCAGCTCACCCGGGGAGACCCAGTACTTC
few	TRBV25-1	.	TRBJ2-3	CASSPPLAFTDTQYF	TGTGCCAGCAGTCCACCCTTAGCCTTCACAGATACGCAGTATTTT
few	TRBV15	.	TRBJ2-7	CATSRAAGMAYEQYF	TGTGCCACCAGCAGAGCGGCGGGAATGGCCTACGAGCAGTACTTC
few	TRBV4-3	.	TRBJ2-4	CASSQGGLAMTKNIQYF	TGCGCCAGCAGCCAAGGGGGCCTAGCGATGACCAAAAACATTCAGTACTTC
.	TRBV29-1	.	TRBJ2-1	CSVDVSGNEQFF	TGCAGCGTTGACGTATCGGGCAATGAGCAGTTCTTC
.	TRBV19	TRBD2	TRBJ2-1	CASSSGSGRITPLSEQFF	TGTGCCAGTAGTAGCGGTAGCGGGAGGATTACCCCCTTGAGTGAGCAGTTCTTC
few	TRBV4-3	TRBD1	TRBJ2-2	CASSQTTGRSITGELFF	TGCGCCAGCAGCCAAACGACAGGGAGATCAATCACCGGGGAGCTGTTTTTT
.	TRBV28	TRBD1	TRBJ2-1	CASSSGGTVSYNEQFF	TGTGCCAGCAGTTCAGGGGGAACAGTCTCCTACAATGAGCAGTTCTTC
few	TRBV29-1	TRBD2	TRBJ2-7	CSVGNRGGEGLRVPSKSYEQYF	TGCAGCGTCGGTAACCGGGGAGGGGAGGGCCTCCGAGTCCCCTCTAAATCCTACGAGCAGTACTTC
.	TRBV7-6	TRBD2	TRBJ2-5	CASSLDLAVQETQYF	TGTGCCAGCAGCTTAGACCTAGCGGTCCAAGAGACCCAGTACTTC
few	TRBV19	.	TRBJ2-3	CASSMKTGASTDTQYF	TGTGCCAGTAGTATGAAGACAGGAGCTAGCACAGATACGCAGTATTTT
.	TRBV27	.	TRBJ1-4	CASSLNRDSHEKLFF	TGTGCCAGCAGCTTGAACAGGGATTCCCATGAAAAACTGTTTTTT
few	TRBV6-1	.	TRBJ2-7	CASSEDSSYEQYF	TGTGCCAGCAGTGAGGACAGCTCCTACGAGCAGTACTTC
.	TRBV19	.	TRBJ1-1	CASTPAFSDTEAFF	TGTGCCAGTACCCCCGCCTTTAGTGACACTGAAGCTTTCTTT
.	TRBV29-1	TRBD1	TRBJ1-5	CSVTWTGVGPQHF	TGCAGCGTCACATGGACAGGGGTAGGGCCCCAGCATTTT
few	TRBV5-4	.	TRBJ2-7	CASSLVGSEQYF	TGTGCCAGCAGCTTGGTGGGGAGCGAGCAGTACTTC
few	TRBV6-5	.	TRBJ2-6	CASSYDGASGANVLTF	TGTGCCAGCAGTTACGACGGAGCCTCTGGGGCCAACGTCCTGACTTTC
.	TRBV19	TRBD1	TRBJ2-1	CASTRGQGGYNEQFF	TGTGCCAGTACAAGGGGACAGGGGGGATACAATGAGCAGTTCTTC
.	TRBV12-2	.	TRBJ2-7	CASRFVSSGNTYEQYF	TGTGCAAGTCGCTTCGTCTCTAGCGGGAATACCTACGAGCAGTACTTC
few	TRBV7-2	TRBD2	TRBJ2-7	CASSPGIAGPYEQYF	TGTGCCAGCAGCCCCGGGATAGCGGGGCCCTACGAGCAGTACTTC
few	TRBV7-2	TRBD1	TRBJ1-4	CASSPEFGTGGGKLFF	TGTGCCAGCAGCCCAGAATTCGGGACAGGGGGCGGAAAACTGTTTTTT
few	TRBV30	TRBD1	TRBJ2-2	CAWMGNRGLATGELFF	TGTGCCTGGATGGGAAACAGGGGTTTGGCCACCGGGGAGCTGTTTTTT
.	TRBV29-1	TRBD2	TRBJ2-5	CSVETSGRPETQYF	TGCAGCGTTGAAACTAGCGGGAGACCAGAGACCCAGTACTTC
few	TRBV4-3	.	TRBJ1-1	CASSQDSSGIPNTEAFF	TGCGCCAGCAGCCAAGATTCATCGGGGATCCCGAACACTGAAGCTTTCTTT
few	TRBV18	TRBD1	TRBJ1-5	CASSPGQGAVQPQHF	TGTGCCAGCTCACCGGGACAGGGGGCCGTTCAGCCCCAGCATTTT
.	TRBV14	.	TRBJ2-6	CASSQDWGEEGHSGANVLTF	TGTGCCAGCAGCCAAGATTGGGGGGAGGAAGGACATTCTGGGGCCAACGTCCTGACTTTC
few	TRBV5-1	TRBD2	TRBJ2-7	CASSGGTSLYEQYF	TGCGCCAGCAGCGGGGGGACTAGCCTCTACGAGCAGTACTTC
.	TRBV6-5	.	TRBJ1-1	CASSYGPNTEAFF	TGTGCCAGCAGTTACGGGCCTAACACTGAAGCTTTCTTT
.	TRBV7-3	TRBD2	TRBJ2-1	CASSRTGSGRNLNEQFF	TGTGCCAGCAGTCGTACCGGGAGCGGGAGGAATCTTAATGAGCAGTTCTTC
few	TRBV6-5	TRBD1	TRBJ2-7	CASSYGTGASYEQYF	TGTGCCAGCAGTTACGGGACAGGGGCATCCTACGAGCAGTACTTC
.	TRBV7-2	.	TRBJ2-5	CASSLQGTQYF	TGTGCCAGCAGCTTACAGGGGACCCAGTACTTC
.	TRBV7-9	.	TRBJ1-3	CGTDSSGNTIYF	TGTGGGACTGATTCCTCTGGAAACACCATATATTTT
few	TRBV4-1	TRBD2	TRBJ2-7	CASSLRGAGDSYEQYF	TGCGCCAGCAGCCTCCGCGGGGCGGGGGACTCCTACGAGCAGTACTTC
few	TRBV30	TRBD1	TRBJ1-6	CAWSASDRGNSPLHF	TGTGCCTGGAGTGCCTCTGACAGGGGGAATTCACCCCTCCACTTT
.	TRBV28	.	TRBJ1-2	CASTLTSAGYGYTF	TGTGCCAGCACCCTGACATCGGCGGGATATGGCTACACCTTC
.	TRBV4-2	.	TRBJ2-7	CASSPRGGDEQYF	TGTGCCAGCAGCCCGAGGGGGGGGGACGAGCAGTACTTC
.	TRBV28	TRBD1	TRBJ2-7	CASSLWDRSSYEQYF	TGTGCCAGCAGTTTATGGGACAGGAGCTCCTACGAGCAGTACTTC
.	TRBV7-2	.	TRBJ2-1	CASSASGLYNEQFF	TGTGCCAGCAGCGCGAGCGGACTCTACAATGAGCAGTTCTTC
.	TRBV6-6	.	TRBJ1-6	CASSYSWSWNSPLHF	TGTGCCAGCAGTTACTCGTGGAGTTGGAATTCACCCCTCCACTTT
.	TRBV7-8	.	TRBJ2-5	CASSSGQQETQYF	TGTGCCAGCAGCTCCGGACAGCAAGAGACCCAGTACTTC
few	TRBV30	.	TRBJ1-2	CAWSVIGDYGYTF	TGTGCCTGGAGTGTAATCGGGGACTATGGCTACACCTTC
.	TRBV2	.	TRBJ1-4	CASTVTVNEKLFF	TGTGCCAGCACCGTAACAGTTAATGAAAAACTGTTTTTT
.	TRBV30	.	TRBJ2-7	CAWGPGFREQYF	TGTGCCTGGGGACCAGGGTTCAGGGAGCAGTACTTC
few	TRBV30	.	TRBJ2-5	CAWSLGVIQETQYF	TGTGCCTGGAGTCTGGGAGTGATACAAGAGACCCAGTACTTC
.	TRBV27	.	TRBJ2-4	CASSLSYRGNIQYF	TGTGCCAGCAGTTTATCGTATAGGGGAAACATTCAGTACTTC
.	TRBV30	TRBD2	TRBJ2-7	CAWNAAMTSGVTYEQYF	TGTGCCTGGAATGCCGCCATGACTAGCGGGGTTACCTACGAGCAGTACTTC
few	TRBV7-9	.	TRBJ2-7	CASSRTRYRSDEQYF	TGTGCCAGCAGCCGGACCCGGTACAGGTCCGACGAGCAGTACTTC
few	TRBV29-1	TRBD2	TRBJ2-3	CSVEGGTSGYTDTQYF	TGCAGCGTTGAAGGGGGGACTAGCGGATACACAGATACGCAGTATTTT